Included here is one T cell receptor (beta chain) sequence, with context. Assay: immunoSEQ multiplex PCR; the TCRdb copy retains only in-frame clones and omits some. There are approximately 150,000 clones in the sample; about 82% occur only once, and around 6.5% lies in the top ten. This sample was taken from a study of blood T cell repertoires in COVID-19. Per germline, CDR1 SNHLY and CDR2 FYNNEI. This CDR3 region has 17 residues. The trim removed 7 bases at V and 0 bases at J, leaving 11 bases unmatched. The TCR originated in a woman aged 40 to 50 who had recovered from COVID-19. The sample consisted of PBMCs or T cells enriched from blood (not recorded which). The V gene is TRBV2, the J gene TRBJ2-1; 8 bases map to TRBD1. The CDR3 sequence: CASKKQGGYPSYNEQFF. CDR3 in DNA: TGTGCCAGCAAAAAACAGGGGGGATATCCCTCCTACAATGAGCAGTTCTTC. Using reference TRBV2 and TRBJ2-1 for the parts outside the CDR3, the full variable domain is EPEVTQTPSHQVTQMGQEVILRCVPISNHLYFYWYRQILGQKVEFLVSFYNNEISEKSEIFDDQFSVERPDGSNFTLKIRSTKLEDSAMYFCASKKQGGYPSYNEQFFGPGTRLTVL.